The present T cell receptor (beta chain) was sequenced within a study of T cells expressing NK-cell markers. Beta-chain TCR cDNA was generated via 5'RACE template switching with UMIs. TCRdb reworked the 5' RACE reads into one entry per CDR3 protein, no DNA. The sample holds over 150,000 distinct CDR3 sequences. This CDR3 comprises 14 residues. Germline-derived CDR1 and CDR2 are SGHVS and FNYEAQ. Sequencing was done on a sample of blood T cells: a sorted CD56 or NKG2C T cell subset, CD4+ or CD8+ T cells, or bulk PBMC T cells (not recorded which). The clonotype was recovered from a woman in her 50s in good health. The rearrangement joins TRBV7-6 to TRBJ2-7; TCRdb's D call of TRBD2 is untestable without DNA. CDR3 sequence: CASSAMRTNYEQYF.